These 3 T cell receptor beta chains originate from one sample sequenced in a study of T cells in women clearing cervical HPV infection. Assay used: immunoSEQ multiplex PCR; TCRdb lists only in-frame clones, some missing. This sample contains roughly 22,000 clones. The specimen was blood buffy coat. The receptors here all came from a woman between 18 and 70 years old with a cervical HPV16 infection that either progressed to CIN3+ or cleared (not recorded which).

In regard to this clone: Sequencing ends 3 residues short of the CDR3 end; the germline J gene provides the rest. The rearrangement uses TRBV12-3 or TRBV12-4 and TRBJ2-1, with a weak D call TRBD2 (6 bases). Trimming took off 5 bases at V and 0 bases at J, with 14 bases between the two ends. The CDR3 is 16 amino acids. This chain's CDR3 is CASSLAGWASYNEQFF. The DNA read from the CDR3 is TGTGCCAGCAGTCTGGCGGGATGGGCCTCCTACAATGAG.

Regarding this clone: The read comes to an end 3 residues before the CDR3 does, leaving the germline J gene to fill in the end. V usage is TRBV2 and J usage is TRBJ2-2; no reliable D call. Per germline, CDR1 SNHLY and CDR2 FYNNEI. The CDR3 is 14 amino acids. Trimming took off 6 bases at V and 0 bases at J, with 8 bases between the two ends. CDR3 amino acids: CASRAIANTGELFF. The CDR3 DNA, read in part, is TGTGCCAGCAGAGCCATCGCGAACACCGGGGAG. Full variable domain (rest looked up from reference TRBV2 and TRBJ2-2): EPEVTQTPSHQVTQMGQEVILRCVPISNHLYFYWYRQILGQKVEFLVSFYNNEISEKSEIFDDQFSVERPDGSNFTLKIRSTKLEDSAMYFCASRAIANTGELFFGEGSRLTVL.

Of note for this clone: The sequence runs out 3 residues before the end of the CDR3; the remainder is reconstructed from the germline J gene. The rearrangement uses TRBV30 and TRBJ2-2; TRBD1 aligns across 9 bases. V shed 3 bases, J shed 4 bases, and the junction held 3 bases outside the gene matches. Germline CDR1 is GTSNPN and CDR2 is SVGIG (reference sequence). This CDR3 comprises 14 residues. The sequenced part of the CDR3 DNA is TGTGCCTGGAGACAGGGGGCGCGCACCGGGGAG. Amino acids: CAWRQGARTGE. The full CDR3 is CAWRQGARTGELFF.